The sequence of this T cell receptor (beta chain) was determined in a study of cytomegalovirus exposure and HLA in healthy donors. Concerning this clone itself: Its antigen is unidentified.

The PCR contained 60 Vbeta and 13 Jbeta primers. Clones were read by immunoSEQ multiplex PCR, and TCRdb kept only the in-frame ones, dropping some. The clone table shows tens of thousands of clones, with the ten largest holding approximately 1.2%. The study's findings and limits: Listed as cytomegalovirus-associated were 150 or so TCR beta chains. Many donors carried some public TCRs, although rarity characterized most TCR sequences.

Per germline, CDR1 SGDLS and CDR2 YYNGEE. The CDR3 covers 15 residues. The trim removed 3 bases at V and 5 bases at J, leaving 4 bases unmatched. This chain joins TRBV9 and TRBJ2-1; 11 nucleotides agree with TRBD2. The clonotype comes from a woman aged 40 to 50 in good health and CMV-seronegative. The sample taken for sequencing was PBMCs. The CDR3 nucleotides are TGTGCCAGCAGCGCCGGGACTAGCGGCAACAATGAGCAGTTCTTC. Translated, it gives CASSAGTSGNNEQFF.